Listed below are T cell receptor beta chains from one sample, sequenced in a study of blood T cell repertoires in COVID-19. Clones were read by immunoSEQ multiplex PCR, and TCRdb kept only the in-frame ones, dropping some. This table has about 190,000 clones, around 87% appearing once. Source material: PBMCs or T cells enriched from blood (not recorded which). These receptors all stem from a woman aged 40 to 50 in a cohort exposed to, infected with or recovered from COVID-19 (not recorded which). Both conserved end residues are part of each CDR3. The D gene is left open where the match is weak. Some rows have no size entry. The others give once, few or many, or a class for an expanded clone.

abundance: .
j_gene: TRBJ2-2
v_gene: TRBV28
d_gene: TRBD1
CDR3aa: CASSLRDRGWTRAPGELFF
CDR3nt: TGTGCCAGCAGTCTCCGGGACAGAGGCTGGACCAGGGCCCCCGGGGAGCTGTTTTTT

abundance: .
j_gene: TRBJ2-3
v_gene: TRBV12-3/TRBV12-4
d_gene: .
CDR3aa: CASSVTSTDTQYF
CDR3nt: TGTGCCAGCAGTGTAACAAGCACAGATACGCAGTATTTT

abundance: .
j_gene: TRBJ2-7
v_gene: TRBV3-1/TRBV3-2
d_gene: .
CDR3aa: CASSLGVGSGAAYEQYF
CDR3nt: TGTGCCAGCAGCCTCGGGGTTGGGTCGGGAGCGGCCTACGAGCAGTACTTC

abundance: .
j_gene: TRBJ1-1
v_gene: TRBV12-5
d_gene: .
CDR3aa: CASGWGQNTEAFF
CDR3nt: TGTGCTAGTGGTTGGGGACAGAACACTGAAGCTTTCTTT

abundance: once
j_gene: TRBJ2-1
v_gene: TRBV29-1
d_gene: TRBD1
CDR3aa: CSVGNRLGTGVNLNEQFF
CDR3nt: TGCAGCGTTGGAAACCGCCTGGGGACAGGGGTCAACCTCAATGAGCAGTTCTTC

abundance: .
j_gene: TRBJ2-1
v_gene: TRBV12-3/TRBV12-4
d_gene: .
CDR3aa: CASSAQDNEQFF
CDR3nt: TGTGCCAGCAGCGCCCAGGACAATGAGCAGTTCTTC

abundance: .
j_gene: TRBJ1-1
v_gene: TRBV28
d_gene: .
CDR3aa: CASSFAGYTFF
CDR3nt: TGTGCCAGCAGTTTCGCAGGGTATACTTTCTTT

abundance: .
j_gene: TRBJ1-1
v_gene: TRBV29-1
d_gene: .
CDR3aa: CSGQGSTEAFF
CDR3nt: TGCAGCGGGCAGGGGAGCACTGAAGCTTTCTTT

abundance: .
j_gene: TRBJ2-7
v_gene: TRBV4-3
d_gene: TRBD2
CDR3aa: CASSQDRETSESYEQYF
CDR3nt: TGCGCCAGCAGCCAAGATAGGGAGACTAGCGAATCCTACGAGCAGTACTTC

abundance: .
j_gene: TRBJ2-6
v_gene: TRBV5-1
d_gene: .
CDR3aa: CASSLAGVSPGANVLTF
CDR3nt: TGCGCCAGCAGCTTGGCGGGGGTTAGTCCTGGGGCCAACGTCCTGACTTTC

abundance: .
j_gene: TRBJ2-7
v_gene: TRBV5-6
d_gene: TRBD1
CDR3aa: CASSVGQGAYEQYF
CDR3nt: TGTGCCAGCAGCGTGGGACAGGGGGCGTACGAGCAGTACTTC

abundance: .
j_gene: TRBJ1-2
v_gene: TRBV27
d_gene: .
CDR3aa: CASSLSLQGGVYGYTF
CDR3nt: TGTGCCAGCAGTTTATCGCTGCAGGGAGGGGTCTATGGCTACACCTTC

abundance: .
j_gene: TRBJ2-1
v_gene: TRBV5-1
d_gene: TRBD2
CDR3aa: CASYSGAGEREQFF
CDR3nt: TGCGCCAGCTACTCTGGCGCGGGGGAGAGGGAGCAGTTCTTC

abundance: .
j_gene: TRBJ1-2
v_gene: TRBV28
d_gene: .
CDR3aa: CASSRALYGYTF
CDR3nt: TGTGCCAGCAGTCGTGCCCTATATGGCTACACCTTC

abundance: .
j_gene: TRBJ1-1
v_gene: TRBV6-2/TRBV6-3
d_gene: .
CDR3aa: CASSYGGAPTEAFF
CDR3nt: TGTGCCAGCAGTTACGGGGGGGCGCCCACTGAAGCTTTCTTT

abundance: .
j_gene: TRBJ2-1
v_gene: TRBV7-8
d_gene: TRBD2
CDR3aa: CASSYLSGGANEQFF
CDR3nt: TGTGCCAGCAGTTATCTTAGCGGGGGGGCGAATGAGCAGTTCTTC

abundance: .
j_gene: TRBJ1-2
v_gene: TRBV28
d_gene: .
CDR3aa: CASSPSRVANYGYTF
CDR3nt: TGTGCCAGCAGTCCGTCGAGGGTAGCTAACTATGGCTACACCTTC

abundance: few
j_gene: TRBJ1-2
v_gene: TRBV9
d_gene: TRBD1
CDR3aa: CASSGTGPYGYTF
CDR3nt: TGTGCCAGCAGCGGGACAGGGCCCTATGGCTACACCTTC

abundance: .
j_gene: TRBJ2-7
v_gene: TRBV19
d_gene: TRBD2
CDR3aa: CATSSGGIGYEQYF
CDR3nt: TGTGCTACCTCCAGCGGGGGAATCGGCTACGAGCAGTACTTC

abundance: .
j_gene: TRBJ2-2
v_gene: TRBV4-1
d_gene: TRBD1
CDR3aa: CASSPYSGQGFAGELFF
CDR3nt: TGCGCCAGCAGCCCATATTCGGGACAGGGTTTCGCCGGGGAGCTGTTTTTT

abundance: few
j_gene: TRBJ2-7
v_gene: TRBV11-3
d_gene: TRBD1
CDR3aa: CASSPGQQWEQYF
CDR3nt: TGTGCCAGCAGCCCGGGACAGCAATGGGAGCAGTACTTC

abundance: .
j_gene: TRBJ2-1
v_gene: TRBV4-1
d_gene: .
CDR3aa: CASSLRGAGASYNEQFF
CDR3nt: TGCGCCAGCAGCCTTAGGGGCGCGGGGGCCTCCTACAATGAGCAGTTCTTC